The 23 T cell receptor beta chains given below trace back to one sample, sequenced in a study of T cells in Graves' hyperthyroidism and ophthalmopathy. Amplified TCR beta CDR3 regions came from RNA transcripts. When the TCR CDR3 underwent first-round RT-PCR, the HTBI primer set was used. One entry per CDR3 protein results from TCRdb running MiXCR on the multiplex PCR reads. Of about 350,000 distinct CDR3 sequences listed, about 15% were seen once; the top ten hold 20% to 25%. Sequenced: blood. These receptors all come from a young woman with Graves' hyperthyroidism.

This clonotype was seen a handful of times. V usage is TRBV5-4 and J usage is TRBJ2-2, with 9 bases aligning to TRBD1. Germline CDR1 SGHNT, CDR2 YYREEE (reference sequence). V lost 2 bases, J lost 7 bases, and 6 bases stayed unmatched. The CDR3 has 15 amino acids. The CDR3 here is CASSLLQGAGGELFF. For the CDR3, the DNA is TGTGCCAGCAGCTTACTACAGGGGGCCGGCGGGGAGCTGTTTTTT.

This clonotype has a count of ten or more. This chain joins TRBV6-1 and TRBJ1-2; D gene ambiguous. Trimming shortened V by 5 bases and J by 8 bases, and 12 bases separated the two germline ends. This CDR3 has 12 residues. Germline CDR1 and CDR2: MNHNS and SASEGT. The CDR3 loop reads CASSYKQQGYTF. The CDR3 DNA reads TGTGCCAGCAGTTACAAGCAGCAAGGCTACACCTTC.

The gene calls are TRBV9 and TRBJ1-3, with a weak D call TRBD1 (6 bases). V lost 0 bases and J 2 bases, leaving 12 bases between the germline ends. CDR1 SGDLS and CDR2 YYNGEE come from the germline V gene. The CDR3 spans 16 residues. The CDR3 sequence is CASSVGGGATGNTIYF. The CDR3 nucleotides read TGTGCCAGCAGCGTAGGGGGGGGCGCAACTGGAAACACCATATATTTT.

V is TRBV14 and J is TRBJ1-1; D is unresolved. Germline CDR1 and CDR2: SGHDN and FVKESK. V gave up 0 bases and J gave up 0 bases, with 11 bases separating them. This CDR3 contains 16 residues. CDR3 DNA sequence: TGTGCCAGCAGCCAAGATTTTAAGGAGATGAACACTGAAGCTTTCTTT. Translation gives CASSQDFKEMNTEAFF.

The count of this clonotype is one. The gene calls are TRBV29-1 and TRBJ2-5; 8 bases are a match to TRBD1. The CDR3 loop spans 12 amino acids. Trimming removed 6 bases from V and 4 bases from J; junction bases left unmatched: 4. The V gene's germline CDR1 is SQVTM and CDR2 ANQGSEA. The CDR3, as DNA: TGCAGCGTGCAGGGGGCGGGAGAGACCCAGTACTTC. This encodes CSVQGAGETQYF.

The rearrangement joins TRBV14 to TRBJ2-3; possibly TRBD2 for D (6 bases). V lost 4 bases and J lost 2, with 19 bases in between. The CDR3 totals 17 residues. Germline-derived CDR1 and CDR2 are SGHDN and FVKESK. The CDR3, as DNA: TGTGCCAGCAGCCTCTACTGGTCGGCGGGGAACACAGATACGCAGTATTTT. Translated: CASSLYWSAGNTDTQYF.

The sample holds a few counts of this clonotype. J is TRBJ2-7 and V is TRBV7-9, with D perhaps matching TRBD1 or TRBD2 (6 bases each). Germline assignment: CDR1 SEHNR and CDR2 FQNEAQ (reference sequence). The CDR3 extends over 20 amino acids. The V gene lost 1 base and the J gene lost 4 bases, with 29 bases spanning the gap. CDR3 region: CASSLGFPGASGGKAYEQYF. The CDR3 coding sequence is TGTGCCAGCAGCTTAGGCTTCCCGGGGGCTAGTGGCGGGAAGGCATACGAGCAGTACTTC.

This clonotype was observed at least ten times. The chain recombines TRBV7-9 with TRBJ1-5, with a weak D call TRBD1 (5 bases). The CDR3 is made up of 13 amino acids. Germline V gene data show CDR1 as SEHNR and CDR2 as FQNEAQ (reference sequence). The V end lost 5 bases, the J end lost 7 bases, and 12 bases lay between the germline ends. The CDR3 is CASSERGDQPQHF. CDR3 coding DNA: TGTGCCAGCAGCGAAAGGGGTGACCAGCCCCAGCATTTT.

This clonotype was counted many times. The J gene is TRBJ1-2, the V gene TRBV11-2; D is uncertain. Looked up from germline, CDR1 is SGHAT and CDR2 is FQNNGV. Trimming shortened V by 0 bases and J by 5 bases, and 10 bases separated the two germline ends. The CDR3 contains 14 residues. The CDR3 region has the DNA TGTGCCAGCAGCTTAGACAGAAACCCTTATGGCTACACCTTC. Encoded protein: CASSLDRNPYGYTF.

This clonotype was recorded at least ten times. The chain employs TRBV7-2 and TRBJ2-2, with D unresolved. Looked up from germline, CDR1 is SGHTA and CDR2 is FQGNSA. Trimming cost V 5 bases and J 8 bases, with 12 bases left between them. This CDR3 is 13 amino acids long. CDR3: CASSLSGAGELFF. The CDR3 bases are TGTGCCAGCAGCCTATCAGGAGCGGGGGAGCTGTTTTTT.

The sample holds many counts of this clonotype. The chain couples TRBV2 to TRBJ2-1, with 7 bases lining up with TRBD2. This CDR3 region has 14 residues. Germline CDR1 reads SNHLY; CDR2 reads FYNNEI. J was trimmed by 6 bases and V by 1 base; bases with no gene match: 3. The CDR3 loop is CASSEDTGGNEQFF. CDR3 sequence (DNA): TGTGCCAGCAGTGAAGATACGGGAGGCAATGAGCAGTTCTTC. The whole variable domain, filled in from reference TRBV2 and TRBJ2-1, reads EPEVTQTPSHQVTQMGQEVILRCVPISNHLYFYWYRQILGQKVEFLVSFYNNEISEKSEIFDDQFSVERPDGSNFTLKIRSTKLEDSAMYFCASSEDTGGNEQFFGPGTRLTVL.

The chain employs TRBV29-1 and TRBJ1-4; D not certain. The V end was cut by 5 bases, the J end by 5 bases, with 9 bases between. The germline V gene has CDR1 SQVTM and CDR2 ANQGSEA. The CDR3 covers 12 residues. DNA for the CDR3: TGCAGCGTTCTTTTCGGGAATGAAAAACTGTTTTTT. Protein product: CSVLFGNEKLFF.

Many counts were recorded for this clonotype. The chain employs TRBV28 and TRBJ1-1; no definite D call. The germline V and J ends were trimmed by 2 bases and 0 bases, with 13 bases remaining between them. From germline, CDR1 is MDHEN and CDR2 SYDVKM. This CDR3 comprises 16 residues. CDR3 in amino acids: CASSLNTETLNTEAFF. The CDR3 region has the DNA TGTGCCAGCAGTTTAAATACTGAAACTCTGAACACTGAAGCTTTCTTT.

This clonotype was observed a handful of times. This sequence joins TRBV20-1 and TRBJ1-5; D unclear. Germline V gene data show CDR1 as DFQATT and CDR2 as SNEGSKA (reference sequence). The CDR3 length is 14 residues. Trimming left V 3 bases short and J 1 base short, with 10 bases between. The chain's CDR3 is CSASDGFSNQPQHF. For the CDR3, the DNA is TGCAGTGCTAGCGACGGGTTCAGCAATCAGCCCCAGCATTTT.

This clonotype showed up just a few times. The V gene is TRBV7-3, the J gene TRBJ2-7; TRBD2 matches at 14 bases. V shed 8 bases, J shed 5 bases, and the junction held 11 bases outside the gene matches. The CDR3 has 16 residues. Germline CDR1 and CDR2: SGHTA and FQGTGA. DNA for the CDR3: TGTGCCAGCCACAAAAAGGGACTAGCGGGAGTCGACGAGCAGTACTTC. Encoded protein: CASHKKGLAGVDEQYF.

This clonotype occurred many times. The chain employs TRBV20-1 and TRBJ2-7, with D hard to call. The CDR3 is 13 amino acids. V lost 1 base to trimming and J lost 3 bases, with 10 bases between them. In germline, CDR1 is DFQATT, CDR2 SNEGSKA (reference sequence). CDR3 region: CSARGVVGYEQYF. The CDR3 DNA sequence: TGCAGTGCTAGAGGGGTTGTTGGCTACGAGCAGTACTTC.

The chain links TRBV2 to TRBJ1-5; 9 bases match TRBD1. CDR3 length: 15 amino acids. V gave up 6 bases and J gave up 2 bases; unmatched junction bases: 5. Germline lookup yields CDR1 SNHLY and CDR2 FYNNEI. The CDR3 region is CASRTDRGGNQPQHF. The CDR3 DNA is TGTGCCAGCAGGACGGACAGGGGTGGCAATCAGCCCCAGCATTTT.

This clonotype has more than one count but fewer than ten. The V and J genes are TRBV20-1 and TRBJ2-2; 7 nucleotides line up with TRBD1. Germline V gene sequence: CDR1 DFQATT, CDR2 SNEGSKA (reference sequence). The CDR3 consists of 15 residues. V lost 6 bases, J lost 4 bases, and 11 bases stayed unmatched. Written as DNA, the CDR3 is TGCAGTGCCCGGGGAGAGGGGGCCCGCACCGGGGAGCTGTTTTTT. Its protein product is CSARGEGARTGELFF.

CDR3 nucleotides: TGTGCCAGCAGCTTACTACCGGGACAGGGTGATCCCGGGGAGCTGTTTTTT. Translating gives CASSLLPGQGDPGELFF. This chain links TRBV11-2 with TRBJ2-2, with TRBD1 matching over 9 bases. The V gene's germline CDR1 is SGHAT and CDR2 FQNNGV. The ends lost 2 bases at V and 6 bases at J; junction bases unmatched: 10. CDR3 length: 17 amino acids. The full variable domain, rest sourced from reference TRBV11-2 and TRBJ2-2, is EAGVAQSPRYKIIEKRQSVAFWCNPISGHATLYWYQQILGQGPKLLIQFQNNGVVDDSQLPKDRFSAERLKGVDSTLKIQPAKLEDSAVYLCASSLLPGQGDPGELFFGEGSRLTVL.

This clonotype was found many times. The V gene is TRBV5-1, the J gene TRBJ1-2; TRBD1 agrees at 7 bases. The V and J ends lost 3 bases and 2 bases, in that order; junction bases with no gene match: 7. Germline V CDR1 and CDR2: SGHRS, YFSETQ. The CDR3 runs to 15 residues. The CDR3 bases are TGCGCCAGCAGCTCGGTCCCGGGACAGAACTATGGCTACACCTTC. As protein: CASSSVPGQNYGYTF.

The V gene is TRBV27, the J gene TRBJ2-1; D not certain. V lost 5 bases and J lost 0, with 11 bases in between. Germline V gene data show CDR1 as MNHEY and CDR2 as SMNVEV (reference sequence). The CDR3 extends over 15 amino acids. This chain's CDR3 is CASSPPSFSYNEQFF. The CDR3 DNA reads TGTGCCAGCAGTCCGCCCTCGTTCTCCTACAATGAGCAGTTCTTC.

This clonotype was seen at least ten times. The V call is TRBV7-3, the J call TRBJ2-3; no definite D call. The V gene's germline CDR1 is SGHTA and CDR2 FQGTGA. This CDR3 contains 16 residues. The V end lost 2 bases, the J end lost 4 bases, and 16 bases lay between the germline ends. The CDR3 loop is CASSLYRGVLPDTQYF. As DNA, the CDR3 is TGTGCCAGCAGCTTATACAGAGGAGTCCTTCCAGATACGCAGTATTTT.

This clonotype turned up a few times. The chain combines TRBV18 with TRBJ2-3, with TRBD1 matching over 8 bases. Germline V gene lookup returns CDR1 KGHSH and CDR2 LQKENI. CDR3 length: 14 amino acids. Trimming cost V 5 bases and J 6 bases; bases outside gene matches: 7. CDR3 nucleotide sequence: TGTGCCAGCTCAGCTCAGGGGGCAAAGGATACGCAGTATTTT. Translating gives CASSAQGAKDTQYF. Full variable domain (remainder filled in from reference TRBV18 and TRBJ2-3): NAGVMQNPRHLVRRRGQEARLRCSPMKGHSHVYWYRQLPEEGLKFMVYLQKENIIDESGMPKERFSAEFPKEGPSILRIQQVVRGDSAAYFCASSAQGAKDTQYFGPGTRLTVL.